This T cell receptor beta chain was found in a study of cytomegalovirus exposure and HLA in healthy donors. About the study: Tens of millions of unique TCRs from HLA-typed donors were held in an early release of data.

Germline CDR1 and CDR2: SGHRS and YFSETQ. The CDR3 runs 14 residues. V was cut by 0 bases and J by 5 bases, with 9 bases left in between. Both 60 Vbeta primers and 13 Jbeta primers went into the PCR. Libraries were prepared by immunoSEQ multiplex PCR; TCRdb keeps only in-frame clonotypes and omits some of them. The data hold 130,000 to 150,000 clones, with roughly 80% observed a single time. V is TRBV5-1 and J is TRBJ2-1; TRBD1 might be the D (5 bases). The TCR comes from a female donor in good health and CMV-seronegative. The specimen sequenced was PBMCs. In DNA form, the CDR3 reads TGCGCCAGCAGCTTGGCAGGGCCGGACAATGAGCAGTTCTTC. It encodes CASSLAGPDNEQFF.